These 18 T cell receptor beta chains were all obtained from the same sample, sequenced in a study of cytomegalovirus exposure and HLA in healthy donors. Both 60 Vbeta primers and 13 Jbeta primers went into the PCR. Only in-frame clones appear in the TCRdb table, and some are missing; sequencing was by immunoSEQ multiplex PCR. The sample consists of roughly 150,000 clones, 85% of them appearing once. Sequencing was carried out using PBMCs. Receptor source: a boy between 2 and 10 years old in good health and CMV-seronegative.

The chain has TRBV28 and TRBJ2-2; 9 bases are a match to TRBD2. V gave up 7 bases and J gave up 7 bases; unmatched junction bases: 13. Germline V gene data show CDR1 as MDHEN and CDR2 as SYDVKM. CDR3 length: 16 amino acids. CDR3 bases: TGTGCCAGCACCTCGTGGCGGGGGGGCCCGGTCGGGGAGCTGTTTTTT. Amino acids: CASTSWRGGPVGELFF.

The chain carries TRBV27 and TRBJ2-1, with TRBD2 as a possible D gene (7 bases). CDR1 MNHEY and CDR2 SMNVEV come from the germline V gene (reference sequence). Trimming shortened V by 8 bases and J by 12 bases, and 23 bases separated the two germline ends. This CDR3 region has 14 residues. CDR3 in DNA: TGTGCCAGCCATCCGAGGGGGGGCCATAGCGGGCAGTTCTTC. It specifies CASHPRGGHSGQFF.

The chain couples TRBV5-4 to TRBJ1-2; no definite D call. This CDR3 spans 13 amino acids. V lost 2 bases, J lost 4 bases, and 9 bases lay in between. In germline, CDR1 is SGHNT, CDR2 YYREEE (reference sequence). The CDR3 loop reads CASSFRDSYGYTF. As DNA, the CDR3 is TGTGCCAGCAGCTTTAGAGACTCCTATGGCTACACCTTC.

The chain uses TRBV28 and TRBJ1-5; D might be TRBD1 (5 bases). The CDR3 sequence is 15 residues long. V lost 6 bases, J lost 3 bases, and 15 bases lay in between. Per the germline V gene, CDR1 is MDHEN and CDR2 is SYDVKM. The CDR3 here is CASRPPGAYNQPQHF. The CDR3 nucleotides read TGTGCCAGCAGACCCCCTGGGGCCTACAATCAGCCCCAGCATTTT.

The chain joins TRBV19 to TRBJ1-1, with 7 bases identical to TRBD1. The germline CDR1 and CDR2 sequences are LNHDA and SQIVND (reference sequence). The CDR3 spans 14 residues. J was trimmed by 5 bases and V by 4 bases; bases with no gene match: 7. CDR3 residues: CASSTKTGVTEAFF. In DNA form, the CDR3 reads TGTGCCAGTAGTACGAAAACAGGGGTGACTGAAGCTTTCTTT. Based on the CDR3 plus reference TRBV19 and TRBJ1-1, the full variable domain is DGGITQSPKYLFRKEGQNVTLSCEQNLNHDAMYWYRQDPGQGLRLIYYSQIVNDFQKGDIAEGYSVSREKKESFPLTVTSAQKNPTAFYLCASSTKTGVTEAFFGQGTRLTVV.

This clone has only a few counts. The V gene is TRBV19, the J gene TRBJ2-2; D is uncertain. The CDR3 extends over 15 amino acids. The ends were cut back, 0 bases at V and 1 base at J, with 6 bases in the middle. CDR1 is LNHDA, CDR2 SQIVND, per germline (reference sequence). CDR3 protein: CASSIDSGNTGELFF. The DNA for the CDR3 is TGTGCCAGTAGTATAGATTCAGGGAACACCGGGGAGCTGTTTTTT.

This chain joins TRBV6-1 and TRBJ1-5; tentative D call: TRBD1 (5 bases). The CDR3 sequence is 15 residues long. Germline V lookup: CDR1 MNHNS, CDR2 SASEGT. The V end lost 0 bases, the J end lost 3 bases, and 9 bases lay between the germline ends. CDR3 sequence reads: CASSEAGGINQPQHF. The CDR3 bases are TGTGCCAGCAGTGAAGCTGGGGGGATCAATCAGCCCCAGCATTTT.

The gene calls are TRBV9 and TRBJ1-3; no definite D call. The CDR3 spans 15 residues. V lost 0 bases and J lost 0, with 7 bases in between. The germline gives CDR1 SGDLS, CDR2 YYNGEE. The CDR3 DNA reads as TGTGCCAGCAGCGTAGGAGGAATCTCTGGAAACACCATATATTTT. Encoded protein: CASSVGGISGNTIYF.

This clone appeared a single time. The chain recombines TRBV6-1 with TRBJ2-5; 9 bases are shared with TRBD1. Germline trimming cut 3 bases from V and 5 bases from J; bases unmatched to any gene: 10. The CDR3 has 16 amino acids. Germline CDR1 and CDR2: MNHNS and SASEGT. This CDR3 is CASSEVPGQGDETQYF. The CDR3 nucleotides read TGTGCCAGCAGTGAGGTACCGGGACAGGGTGATGAGACCCAGTACTTC.

V gene TRBV5-6 combines with J gene TRBJ2-5, with D perhaps matching TRBD1 (5 bases). Germline loops: CDR1 SGHDT, CDR2 YYEEEE. The CDR3 loop spans 13 amino acids. The germline V and J ends were trimmed by 3 bases and 3 bases, with 9 bases remaining between them. This CDR3 is CASSWGREETQYF. The CDR3 region has the DNA TGTGCCAGCAGCTGGGGCCGGGAAGAGACCCAGTACTTC.

This sequence joins TRBV19 and TRBJ2-1; 8 nucleotides line up with TRBD2. The length of the CDR3 is 14 residues. The germline gives CDR1 LNHDA, CDR2 SQIVND (reference sequence). V shed 4 bases, J shed 6 bases, and the junction held 5 bases outside the gene matches. DNA of the CDR3: TGTGCCAGTAGTACGGGGGGGGGAGGCAATGAGCAGTTCTTC. As protein: CASSTGGGGNEQFF.

The chain joins TRBV19 to TRBJ2-2, with D maybe TRBD1 (5 bases). Trimming stripped 3 bases from V and 2 bases from J, with 13 bases between. Germline values: CDR1 LNHDA, CDR2 SQIVND (reference sequence). The CDR3 runs 16 residues. DNA of the CDR3: TGTGCCAGTAGTATGCCTCAGGGAACTAACACCGGGGAGCTGTTTTTT. Translation gives CASSMPQGTNTGELFF. The variable domain in full, completed from reference TRBV19 and TRBJ2-2, reads DGGITQSPKYLFRKEGQNVTLSCEQNLNHDAMYWYRQDPGQGLRLIYYSQIVNDFQKGDIAEGYSVSREKKESFPLTVTSAQKNPTAFYLCASSMPQGTNTGELFFGEGSRLTVL.

CDR3 sequence: CASSGGSTSTGEQFF. CDR3 sequence (DNA): TGTGCCAGCAGCGGAGGGTCCACCTCGACCGGTGAGCAGTTCTTC. This chain joins TRBV2 and TRBJ2-1; possibly TRBD2 for D (6 bases). V gave up 6 bases and J gave up 9 bases, with 21 bases separating them. Germline V gene data show CDR1 as SNHLY and CDR2 as FYNNEI. This CDR3 region has 15 residues. Variable domain in full (rest from reference TRBV2 and TRBJ2-1): EPEVTQTPSHQVTQMGQEVILRCVPISNHLYFYWYRQILGQKVEFLVSFYNNEISEKSEIFDDQFSVERPDGSNFTLKIRSTKLEDSAMYFCASSGGSTSTGEQFFGPGTRLTVL.

The chain uses TRBV27 and TRBJ2-7, with 7 positions matching TRBD2. CDR3 size: 15 residues. CDR1 is MNHEY and CDR2 is SMNVEV in the germline V gene (reference sequence). After removal of 0 bases from V and 0 bases from J, the junction contained 2 bases not matched to a gene. CDR3 DNA: TGTGCCAGCAGTTTATCTGGCGGGAGCTCCTACGAGCAGTACTTC. Its protein is CASSLSGGSSYEQYF.

The chain couples TRBV2 to TRBJ2-4; D gene uncertain. CDR3 size: 12 residues. The germline gives CDR1 SNHLY, CDR2 FYNNEI. V lost 6 bases and J lost 5, with 8 bases in between. Here the CDR3 reads CASRAAENIQYF. DNA of the CDR3: TGTGCCAGCAGGGCCGCCGAAAACATTCAGTACTTC.

The chain has TRBV19 and TRBJ1-1, with D uncertain. CDR1 and CDR2 (germline): LNHDA, SQIVND (reference sequence). The germline V and J ends were trimmed by 10 bases and 1 base, with 28 bases remaining between them. The CDR3 totals 18 residues. The CDR3 spells CATPYDRRGKGPNTEAFF. The CDR3 nucleotides read TGTGCCACCCCCTATGATCGTAGAGGAAAAGGTCCGAACACTGAAGCTTTCTTT.

The chain uses TRBV1 and TRBJ2-2; TRBD2, the table's D call, was not compared with the DNA. TRBV1 is annotated as a pseudogene. This CDR3 has 16 residues. CDR3 amino acids: CTSSPPGGRAPGELFF. CDR3 DNA: TGCACCAGCAGCCCCCCCGGCGGGAGGGCCCCCGGGGAGCTGTTTTTT.

DNA of the CDR3: TGTGCCAGCAGTGTACGGGACAGGACTACCTACGAGCAGTACGTC. Translating gives CASSVRDRTTYEQYV. The V gene is TRBV6-1, the J gene TRBJ2-7, with 8 positions matching TRBD1. CDR1 and CDR2 (germline): MNHNS, SASEGT. After removal of 4 bases from V and 2 bases from J, the junction contained 7 bases not matched to a gene. The CDR3 sequence is 15 residues long.